Below, 9 T cell receptor beta chains from the same sample are listed, as sequenced in a study of cytomegalovirus exposure and HLA in healthy donors. 13 Jbeta primers and 60 Vbeta primers were used for the PCR. Sequencing was performed with immunoSEQ multiplex PCR; in TCRdb, only in-frame clones are kept and a portion is missing. In the table there are 150,000 to 200,000 clones, 60% to 75% of which are singletons. What was sequenced was PBMCs. The receptors come from a woman aged 45-65 years in good health and CMV-seropositive.

V usage is TRBV4-1 and J usage is TRBJ1-2; tentatively, D is TRBD1 (5 bases). CDR1 and CDR2 (germline): MGHRA, YSYEKL. Trimming left V 4 bases short and J 4 bases short, with 10 bases between. CDR3 length equals 13 residues. The CDR3: CASSPTTAYGYTF. The CDR3 DNA is TGCGCCAGCAGCCCGACGACAGCCTATGGCTACACCTTC.

A few counts support this clone. The chain couples TRBV18 to TRBJ1-5, with D uncertain. V was pared by 3 bases and J by 5 bases, with 8 bases between. The germline gives CDR1 KGHSH, CDR2 LQKENI. CDR3 length: 13 residues. CDR3 DNA sequence: TGTGCCAGCTCACCGGCAGGCGATCAGCCCCAGCATTTT. Its protein is CASSPAGDQPQHF.

The rearrangement links TRBV6-5 to TRBJ1-5, with D maybe TRBD1 (6 bases). The ends were cut back, 4 bases at V and 1 base at J, with 14 bases in the middle. The germline CDR1 and CDR2 sequences are MNHEY and SVGAGI. There are 16 residues in the CDR3. For the CDR3, the DNA is TGTGCCAGCAGTTCCCGCGGGAGGGGGAGCAATCAGCCCCAGCATTTT. Its translation: CASSSRGRGSNQPQHF.

This chain connects TRBV10-3 to TRBJ2-2, with TRBD1 matching 8 bases. The junction had 5 bases not matched to a gene; V was cut back by 10 bases and J by 4 bases. The V gene's germline CDR1 is ENHRY and CDR2 SYGVKD. The CDR3 consists of 13 residues. Here the CDR3 DNA reads TGTGCCACCCTGGACAGGGCCACCGGGGAGCTGTTTTTT. It encodes CATLDRATGELFF.

The rearrangement uses TRBV9 and TRBJ2-3, with a weak D call TRBD1 (5 bases). CDR3 length: 14 amino acids. Germline lookup yields CDR1 SGDLS and CDR2 YYNGEE. Trimming stripped 3 bases from V and 2 bases from J, with 10 bases between. The CDR3 nucleotides are TGTGCCAGCAGCGGGGAACAGGACACAGATACGCAGTATTTT. This encodes CASSGEQDTDTQYF.

CDR3 DNA: TGTGCCAGCAGTGCGGAAGCGGGGCAAACCTACGAGCAGTACTTC. This translates into CASSAEAGQTYEQYF. The J gene is TRBJ2-5, the V gene TRBV2; 7 positions match TRBD2. Near its end, the DNA agrees better with TRBJ2-7, so the J call may be wrong. This CDR3 contains 15 residues. Germline CDR1 SNHLY, CDR2 FYNNEI.

The chain links TRBV5-1 to TRBJ2-7; 8 bases agree with TRBD1. Germline assignment: CDR1 SGHRS and CDR2 YFSETQ. J gave up 6 bases and V 4 bases, and 6 bases lay outside the gene matches. This CDR3 is built from 13 residues. The CDR3 spells CASSPSGQAEQYF. The CDR3 nucleotides read TGCGCCAGCAGCCCGTCGGGACAGGCCGAGCAGTACTTC.

V usage is TRBV5-1 and J usage is TRBJ2-3, with 7 bases aligning to TRBD2. The CDR3 consists of 14 residues. The trim removed 3 bases at V and 5 bases at J, leaving 6 bases unmatched. CDR1 is SGHRS and CDR2 is YFSETQ in the germline V gene. The CDR3 sequence: CASSSGGAEDTQYF. The DNA for the CDR3 is TGCGCCAGCAGCTCGGGGGGAGCGGAAGATACGCAGTATTTT.

The chain has TRBV29-1 and TRBJ1-4, with 7 bases lining up with TRBD1. The CDR3 is 12 residues long. Germline assignment: CDR1 SQVTM and CDR2 ANQGSEA. Trimming at V came to 7 bases and at J to 6 bases, leaving 5 bases not matched to a gene. CDR3 DNA sequence: TGCAGCGCGGGACAGAGCCATGAAAAACTGTTTTTT. Protein sequence: CSAGQSHEKLFF.